Below, one T cell receptor (beta chain) is given with its context. This specimen belongs to a study of blood T cell repertoires in COVID-19. Looking at the study overall: The study drew acute and convalescent COVID-19 samples from the United States, Italy and Spain. Nucleic acid was either cDNA or gDNA, and it came from T cells, B-cell-depleted T cells, or PBMCs.

This CDR3 is built from 16 residues. Germline CDR1 is MNHNS and CDR2 is SASEGT. Trimming cost V 4 bases and J 7 bases, with 19 bases left between them. Clones were read by immunoSEQ multiplex PCR, and TCRdb kept only the in-frame ones, dropping some. The repertoire holds about 250,000 clones, more than 70% seen once, with roughly 6% in the top ten. The chain uses TRBV6-1 and TRBJ1-4; D unresolved. Sequencing was performed on peripheral blood. The TCR sequence derives from a woman aged 30 to 39 with COVID-19, enrolled during active disease. CDR3 coding DNA: TGTGCCAGCAGTGGCCGTAGGAGGGTTGAGAGTGAAAAACTGTTTTTT. Translation gives CASSGRRRVESEKLFF.